The 11 T cell receptor beta chains in this list originate from one sample, sequenced in a study of cytomegalovirus exposure and HLA in healthy donors. TCRdb's table, derived via immunoSEQ multiplex PCR, lists solely in-frame clones and lacks some. This sample carries 200,000 or so clones, 80% to 90% of them seen once, and the ten largest clones take around 3%. The sequenced sample consisted of PBMCs. Receptors were obtained from a woman between 18 and 30 years old in good health and CMV-seronegative.

The rearrangement joins TRBV4-1 to TRBJ2-7, with 7 bases matching TRBD2. Germline V gene lookup returns CDR1 MGHRA and CDR2 YSYEKL. This CDR3 comprises 15 residues. Trimming cost V 1 base and J 2 bases; bases outside gene matches: 5. The CDR3 region has the DNA TGCGCCAGCAGCCAAGGGTTCGCGGGGGCCTACGAGCAGTACTTC. This gives the protein CASSQGFAGAYEQYF.

The J gene is TRBJ2-5, the V gene TRBV2; 13 bases are a match to TRBD2. V shed 6 bases and J 1 base; nucleotides not matched to a gene: 5. Germline assignment: CDR1 SNHLY and CDR2 FYNNEI. This CDR3 spans 16 amino acids. In nucleotides, the CDR3 is TGTGCCAGCAGCCGACTAGCGGGAGGTCCCCAAGAGACCCAGTACTTC. Amino acids: CASSRLAGGPQETQYF.

In DNA, the CDR3 is TGCAGCGTTTCGGATGGACTAGCGGGCACAGATACGCAGTATTTT. Amino acid sequence: CSVSDGLAGTDTQYF. The genes are TRBV29-1 and TRBJ2-3; the match to TRBD2 covers 10 bases. The germline CDR1 and CDR2 sequences are SQVTM and ANQGSEA. Trimming at V came to 5 bases and at J to 1 base, leaving 6 bases not matched to a gene. The CDR3 extends over 15 amino acids.

The chain combines TRBV11-3 with TRBJ2-2, with a weak D call TRBD2 (6 bases). Trimming took off 0 bases at V and 1 base at J, with 12 bases between the two ends. Germline CDR1 and CDR2: SGHNT and YENEEA. This CDR3 region has 17 residues. The CDR3: CASSLDLGGENTGELFF. The CDR3 DNA reads TGTGCCAGCAGCTTAGATCTCGGAGGGGAGAACACCGGGGAGCTGTTTTTT.

This chain connects TRBV18 to TRBJ2-7; 10 nucleotides agree with TRBD1. The CDR3 is 15 residues long. V gave up 2 bases and J gave up 3 bases; unmatched junction bases: 4. Germline V gene data show CDR1 as KGHSH and CDR2 as LQKENI. The CDR3 here is CASSPMGQGYYEQYF. For the CDR3, the DNA is TGTGCCAGCTCACCAATGGGACAGGGGTACTACGAGCAGTACTTC.

This chain joins TRBV5-6 and TRBJ2-7; TRBD1 aligns across 9 bases. From germline, CDR1 is SGHDT and CDR2 YYEEEE. The CDR3 sequence is 15 residues long. V dropped 3 bases and J dropped 6; count of bases not matched to a gene: 10. The CDR3 loop is CASSWVPGQGSEQYF. CDR3 coding DNA: TGTGCCAGCAGCTGGGTGCCGGGACAGGGAAGCGAGCAGTACTTC.

The V call is TRBV5-1, the J call TRBJ2-4; possible D gene TRBD2, 6 bases. Germline V lookup: CDR1 SGHRS, CDR2 YFSETQ. V was pared by 4 bases and J by 15 bases, with 23 bases between. CDR3 length: 14 residues. DNA for the CDR3: TGCGCCAGCAGCCCCGGGACTTATGGGGGGTATTGGTACTTC. It codes for CASSPGTYGGYWYF. The full variable domain, rest sourced from reference TRBV5-1 and TRBJ2-4, is KAGVTQTPRYLIKTRGQQVTLSCSPISGHRSVSWYQQTPGQGLQFLFEYFSETQRNKGNFPGRFSGRQFSNSRSEMNVSTLELGDSALYLCASSPGTYGGYWYFGAGTRLSVL.

CDR3 amino acids: CASSEGGGKAFF. CDR3 coding DNA: TGTGCCAGCAGTGAAGGGGGGGGGAAAGCTTTCTTT. The chain carries TRBV25-1 and TRBJ1-1; D is possibly TRBD1 (5 bases). Germline loops: CDR1 MGHDK, CDR2 SYGVNS. V was clipped by 2 bases and J by 9 bases, with 10 bases between them. The length of the CDR3 is 12 residues. The full variable domain, completed using reference TRBV25-1 and TRBJ1-1, is EADIYQTPRYLVIGTGKKITLECSQTMGHDKMYWYQQDPGMELHLIHYSYGVNSTEKGDLSSESTVSRIRTEHFPLTLESARPSHTSQYLCASSEGGGKAFFGQGTRLTVV.

The chain joins TRBV29-1 to TRBJ2-2, with a weak D call TRBD1 (6 bases). The CDR3 is 13 amino acids. The germline V and J ends were trimmed by 2 bases and 3 bases, with 7 bases remaining between them. Germline CDR1 SQVTM, CDR2 ANQGSEA. CDR3 protein: CSVEYRDTGELFF. CDR3 in DNA: TGCAGCGTTGAATACAGGGACACCGGGGAGCTGTTTTTT.

The chain links TRBV18 to TRBJ1-3, with D possibly matching TRBD1 (6 bases). The V and J ends lost 6 bases and 0 bases respectively, with 12 bases between them. Germline assignment: CDR1 KGHSH and CDR2 LQKENI. CDR3 length equals 15 residues. The CDR3 region has the DNA TGTGCCAGCTCGTCCACAGGGATCTCTGGAAACACCATATATTTT. Its translation is CASSSTGISGNTIYF.

CDR3 sequence reads: CASSNSVGRRDNEQFF. DNA of the CDR3: TGTGCCAGCAGCAACTCGGTGGGGAGAAGGGACAATGAGCAGTTCTTC. The chain has TRBV5-4 and TRBJ2-1, with a weak D call TRBD2 (5 bases). The germline V gene encodes CDR1 SGHNT and CDR2 YYREEE (reference sequence). CDR3 length: 16 residues. V was cut by 4 bases and J by 5 bases, with 19 bases left in between.